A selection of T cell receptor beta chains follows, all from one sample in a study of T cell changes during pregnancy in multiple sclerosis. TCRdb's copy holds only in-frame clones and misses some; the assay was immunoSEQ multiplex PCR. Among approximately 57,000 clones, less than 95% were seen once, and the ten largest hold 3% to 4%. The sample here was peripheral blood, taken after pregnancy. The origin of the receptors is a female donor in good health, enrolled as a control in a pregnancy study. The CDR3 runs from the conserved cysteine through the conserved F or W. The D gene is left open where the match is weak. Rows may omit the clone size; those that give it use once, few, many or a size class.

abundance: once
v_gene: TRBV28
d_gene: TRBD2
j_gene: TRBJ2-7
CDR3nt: TGTGCCAGCAGCTCCCTAGCGGGAGTCTACGAGCAGTACTTC
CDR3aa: CASSSLAGVYEQYF

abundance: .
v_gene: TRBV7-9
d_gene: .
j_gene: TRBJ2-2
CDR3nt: TGTGCCAGCAGCTTAGAAGGGGCCGGGGAGCTGTTTTTT
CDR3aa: CASSLEGAGELFF

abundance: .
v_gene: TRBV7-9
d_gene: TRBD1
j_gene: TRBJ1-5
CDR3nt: TGTGCCAGCAGCTCGACGTCCGGGACAGCGGCTATCAATCAGCCCCAGCATTTT
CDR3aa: CASSSTSGTAAINQPQHF

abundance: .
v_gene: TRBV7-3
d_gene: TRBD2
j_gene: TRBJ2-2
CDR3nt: TGTGCCAGCAGCGTTACTAGCGGTGCGAACACCGGGGAGCTGTTTTTT
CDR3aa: CASSVTSGANTGELFF

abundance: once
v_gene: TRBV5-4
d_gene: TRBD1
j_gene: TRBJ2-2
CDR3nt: TGTGCCAGCAGCTCAGGACAGGGTAGTTCCGGGGAGCTGTTTTTT
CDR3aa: CASSSGQGSSGELFF

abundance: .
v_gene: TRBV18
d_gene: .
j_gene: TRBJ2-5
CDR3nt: TGTGCCAGCTCACCGTATCCGGGACTTAAACAAGAGACCCAGTACTTC
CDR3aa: CASSPYPGLKQETQYF

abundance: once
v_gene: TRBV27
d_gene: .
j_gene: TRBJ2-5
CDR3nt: TGTGCCAGCAGTTCCCAACAGGGTAGGCAAGAGACCCAGTACTTC
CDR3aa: CASSSQQGRQETQYF

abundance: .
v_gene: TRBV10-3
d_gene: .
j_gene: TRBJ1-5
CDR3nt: TGTGCCATCAGTGATGGCGGGGGGCCCCAGCATTTT
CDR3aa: CAISDGGGPQHF

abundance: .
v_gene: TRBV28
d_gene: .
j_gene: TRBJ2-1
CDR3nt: TGTGCCAGCAGTTTATGGGGGGGGCACAATGAGCAGTTCTTC
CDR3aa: CASSLWGGHNEQFF

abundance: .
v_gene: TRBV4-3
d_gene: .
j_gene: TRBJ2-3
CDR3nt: TGCGCCAGCAGCCAGAACAGCGGCCTCACAGATACGCAGTATTTT
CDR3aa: CASSQNSGLTDTQYF

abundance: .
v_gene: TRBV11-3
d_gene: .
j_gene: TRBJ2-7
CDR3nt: TGTGCCAGCAGCCTCCGACTGGCCTACGAGCAGTACTTC
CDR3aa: CASSLRLAYEQYF

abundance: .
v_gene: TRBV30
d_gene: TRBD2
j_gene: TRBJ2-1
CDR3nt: TGTGCCTGGAGGACCCGTCACGGGACTAGTAACTACAATGAGCAGTTCTTC
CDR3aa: CAWRTRHGTSNYNEQFF